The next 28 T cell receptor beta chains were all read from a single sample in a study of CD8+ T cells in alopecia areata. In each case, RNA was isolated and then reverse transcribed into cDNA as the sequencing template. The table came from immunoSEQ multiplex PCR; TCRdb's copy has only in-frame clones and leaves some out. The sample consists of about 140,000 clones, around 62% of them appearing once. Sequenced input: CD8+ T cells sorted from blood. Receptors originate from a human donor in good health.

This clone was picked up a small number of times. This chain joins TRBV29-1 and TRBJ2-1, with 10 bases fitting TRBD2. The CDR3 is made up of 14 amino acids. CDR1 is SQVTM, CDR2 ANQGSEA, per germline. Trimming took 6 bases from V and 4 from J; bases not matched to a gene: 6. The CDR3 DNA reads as TGCAGCGTACAGGCTAGCGGGAGTTACAATGAGCAGTTCTTC. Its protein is CSVQASGSYNEQFF.

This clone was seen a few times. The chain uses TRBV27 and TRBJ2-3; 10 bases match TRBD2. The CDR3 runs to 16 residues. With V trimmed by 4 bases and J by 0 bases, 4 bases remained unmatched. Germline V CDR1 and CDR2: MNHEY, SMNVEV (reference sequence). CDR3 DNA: TGTGCCAGCAGTTCCCTAGCGGGAGTTAGCACAGATACGCAGTATTTT. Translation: CASSSLAGVSTDTQYF.

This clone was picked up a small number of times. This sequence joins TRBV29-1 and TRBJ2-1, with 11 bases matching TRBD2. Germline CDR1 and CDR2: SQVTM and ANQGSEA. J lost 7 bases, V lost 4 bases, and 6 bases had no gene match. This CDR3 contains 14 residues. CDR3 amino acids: CSVVAGGPNNEQFF. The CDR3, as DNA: TGCAGCGTTGTAGCGGGAGGGCCGAATAATGAGCAGTTCTTC.

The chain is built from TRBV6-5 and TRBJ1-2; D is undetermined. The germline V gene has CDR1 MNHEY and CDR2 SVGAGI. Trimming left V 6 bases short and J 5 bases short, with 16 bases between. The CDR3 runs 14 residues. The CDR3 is CASSPLDPGYGYTF. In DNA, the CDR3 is TGTGCCAGCAGCCCTCTCGACCCCGGGTATGGCTACACCTTC.

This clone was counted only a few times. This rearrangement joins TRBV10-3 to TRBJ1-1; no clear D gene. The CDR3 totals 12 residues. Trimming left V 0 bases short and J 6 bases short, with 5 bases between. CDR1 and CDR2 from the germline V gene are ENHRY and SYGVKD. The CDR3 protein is CAISESWAEAFF. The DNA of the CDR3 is TGTGCCATCAGTGAGTCTTGGGCTGAAGCTTTCTTT.

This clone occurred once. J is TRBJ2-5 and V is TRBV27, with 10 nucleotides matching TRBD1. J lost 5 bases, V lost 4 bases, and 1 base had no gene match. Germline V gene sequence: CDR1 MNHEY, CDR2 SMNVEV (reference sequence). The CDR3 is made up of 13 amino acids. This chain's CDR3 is CASSWDRGETQYF. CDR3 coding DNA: TGTGCCAGCAGTTGGGACAGGGGTGAGACCCAGTACTTC.

The CDR3 DNA follows: TGTGCCAGCAGCCTCACCGGGGGGGCCAGCTACGAGCAGTACTTC. Amino acids: CASSLTGGASYEQYF. This chain uses TRBV28 with TRBJ2-7; 8 nucleotides line up with TRBD2. This CDR3 has 15 residues. The ends lost 6 bases at V and 3 bases at J; junction bases unmatched: 10. Germline-derived CDR1 and CDR2 are MDHEN and SYDVKM.

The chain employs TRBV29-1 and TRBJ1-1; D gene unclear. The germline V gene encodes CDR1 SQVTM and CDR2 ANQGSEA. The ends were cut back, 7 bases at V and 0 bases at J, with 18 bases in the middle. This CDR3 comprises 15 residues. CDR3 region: CSAKKDFNMNTEAFF. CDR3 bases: TGCAGCGCTAAGAAGGATTTTAACATGAACACTGAAGCTTTCTTT.

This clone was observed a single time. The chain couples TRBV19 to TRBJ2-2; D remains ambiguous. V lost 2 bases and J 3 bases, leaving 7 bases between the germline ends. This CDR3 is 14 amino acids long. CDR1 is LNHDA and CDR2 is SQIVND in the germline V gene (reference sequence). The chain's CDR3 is CASSINPYTGELFF. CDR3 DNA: TGTGCCAGTAGTATAAACCCTTACACCGGGGAGCTGTTTTTT. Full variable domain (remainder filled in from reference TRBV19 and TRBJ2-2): DGGITQSPKYLFRKEGQNVTLSCEQNLNHDAMYWYRQDPGQGLRLIYYSQIVNDFQKGDIAEGYSVSREKKESFPLTVTSAQKNPTAFYLCASSINPYTGELFFGEGSRLTVL.

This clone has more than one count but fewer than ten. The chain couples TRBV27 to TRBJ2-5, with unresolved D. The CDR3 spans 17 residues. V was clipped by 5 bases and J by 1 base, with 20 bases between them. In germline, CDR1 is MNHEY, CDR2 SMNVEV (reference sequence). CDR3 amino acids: CASSPLRASSPQETQYF. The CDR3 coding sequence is TGTGCCAGCAGTCCACTTAGGGCCTCGAGCCCCCAAGAGACCCAGTACTTC.

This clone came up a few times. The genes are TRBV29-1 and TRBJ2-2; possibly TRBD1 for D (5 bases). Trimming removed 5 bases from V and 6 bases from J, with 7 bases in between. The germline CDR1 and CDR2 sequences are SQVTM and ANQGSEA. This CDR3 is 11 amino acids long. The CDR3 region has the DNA TGCAGCGTTAAACAGGCCGGGGAGCTGTTTTTT. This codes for CSVKQAGELFF.

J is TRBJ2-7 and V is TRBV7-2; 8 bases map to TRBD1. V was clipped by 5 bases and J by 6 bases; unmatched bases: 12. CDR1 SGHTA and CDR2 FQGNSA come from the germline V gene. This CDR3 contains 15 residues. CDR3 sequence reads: CASSQFPGTGGEQYF. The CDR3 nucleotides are TGTGCCAGCAGCCAATTCCCCGGCACAGGGGGCGAGCAGTACTTC. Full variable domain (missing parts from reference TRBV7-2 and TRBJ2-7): GAGVSQSPSNKVTEKGKDVELRCDPISGHTALYWYRQSLGQGLEFLIYFQGNSAPDKSGLPSDRFSAERTGGSVSTLTIQRTQQEDSAVYLCASSQFPGTGGEQYFGPGTRLTVT.

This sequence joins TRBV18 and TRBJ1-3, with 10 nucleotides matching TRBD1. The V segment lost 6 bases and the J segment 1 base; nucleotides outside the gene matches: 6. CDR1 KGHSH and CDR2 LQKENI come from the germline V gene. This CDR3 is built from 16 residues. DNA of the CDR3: TGTGCCAGCTCCCCCGGGACAGGGGAATCTGGAAACACCATATATTTT. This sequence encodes CASSPGTGESGNTIYF. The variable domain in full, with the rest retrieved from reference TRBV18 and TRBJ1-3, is NAGVMQNPRHLVRRRGQEARLRCSPMKGHSHVYWYRQLPEEGLKFMVYLQKENIIDESGMPKERFSAEFPKEGPSILRIQQVVRGDSAAYFCASSPGTGESGNTIYFGEGSWLTVV.

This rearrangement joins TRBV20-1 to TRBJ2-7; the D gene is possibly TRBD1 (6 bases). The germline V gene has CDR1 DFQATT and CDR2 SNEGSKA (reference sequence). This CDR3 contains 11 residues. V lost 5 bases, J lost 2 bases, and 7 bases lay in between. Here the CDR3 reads CSAEGAYEQYF. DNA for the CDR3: TGCAGTGCTGAGGGGGCCTACGAGCAGTACTTC.

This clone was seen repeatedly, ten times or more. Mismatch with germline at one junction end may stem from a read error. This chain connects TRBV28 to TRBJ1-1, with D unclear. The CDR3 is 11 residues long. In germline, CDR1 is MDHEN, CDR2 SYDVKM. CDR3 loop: CASSSNAEAFF. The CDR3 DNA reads TGTGCCAGCAGTTCGAACGCTGAAGCTTTCTTT. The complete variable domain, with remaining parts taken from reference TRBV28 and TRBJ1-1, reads DVKVTQSSRYLVKRTGEKVFLECVQDMDHENMFWYRQDPGLGLRLIYFSYDVKMKEKGDIPEGYSVSREKKERFSLILESASTNQTSMYLCASSSNAEAFFGQGTRLTVV.

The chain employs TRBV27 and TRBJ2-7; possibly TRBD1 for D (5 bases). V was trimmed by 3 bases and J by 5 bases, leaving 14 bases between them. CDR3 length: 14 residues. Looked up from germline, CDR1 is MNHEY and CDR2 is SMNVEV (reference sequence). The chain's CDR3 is CASSFSSGFDEQYF. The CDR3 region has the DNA TGTGCCAGCAGTTTCTCTTCAGGGTTCGACGAGCAGTACTTC.

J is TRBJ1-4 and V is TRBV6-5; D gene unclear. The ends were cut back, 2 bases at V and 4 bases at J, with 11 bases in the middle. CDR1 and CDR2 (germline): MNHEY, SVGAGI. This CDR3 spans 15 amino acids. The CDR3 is CASSYTTARNEKLFF. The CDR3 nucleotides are TGTGCCAGCAGTTACACAACGGCACGTAATGAAAAACTGTTTTTT.

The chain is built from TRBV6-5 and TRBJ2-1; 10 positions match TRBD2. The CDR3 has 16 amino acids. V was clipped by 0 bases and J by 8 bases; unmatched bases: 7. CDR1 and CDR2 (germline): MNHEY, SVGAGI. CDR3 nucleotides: TGTGCCAGCAGTTACTCTTGGGCTAGCGGGAGCTATGAGCAGTTCTTC. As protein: CASSYSWASGSYEQFF.

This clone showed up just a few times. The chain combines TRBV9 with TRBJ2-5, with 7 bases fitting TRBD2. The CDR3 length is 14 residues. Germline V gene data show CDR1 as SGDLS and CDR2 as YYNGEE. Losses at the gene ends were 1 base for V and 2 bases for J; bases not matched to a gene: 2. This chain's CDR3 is CASSVWGGQETQYF. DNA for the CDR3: TGTGCCAGCAGCGTATGGGGGGGACAAGAGACCCAGTACTTC.

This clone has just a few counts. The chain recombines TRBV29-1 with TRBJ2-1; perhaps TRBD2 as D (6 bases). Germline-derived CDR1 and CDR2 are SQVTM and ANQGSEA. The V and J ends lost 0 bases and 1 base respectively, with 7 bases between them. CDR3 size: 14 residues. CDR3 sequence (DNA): TGCAGCGTTGAAGAGGCGGGATCCTACAATGAGCAGTTCTTC. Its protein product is CSVEEAGSYNEQFF.

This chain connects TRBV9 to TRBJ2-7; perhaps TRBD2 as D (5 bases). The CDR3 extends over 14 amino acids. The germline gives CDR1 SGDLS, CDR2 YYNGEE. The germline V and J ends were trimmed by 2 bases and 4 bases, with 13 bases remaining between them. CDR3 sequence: CASSVASSPYEQYF. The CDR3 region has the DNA TGTGCCAGCAGCGTTGCTAGCAGCCCATACGAGCAGTACTTC.

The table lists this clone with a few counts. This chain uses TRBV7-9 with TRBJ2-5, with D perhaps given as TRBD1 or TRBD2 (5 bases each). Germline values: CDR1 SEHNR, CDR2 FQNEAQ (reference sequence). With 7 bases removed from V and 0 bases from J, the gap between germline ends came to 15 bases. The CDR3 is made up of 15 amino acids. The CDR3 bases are TGTGCCAGCACGTTCCCCGGGACGGACCAAGAGACCCAGTACTTC. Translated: CASTFPGTDQETQYF.

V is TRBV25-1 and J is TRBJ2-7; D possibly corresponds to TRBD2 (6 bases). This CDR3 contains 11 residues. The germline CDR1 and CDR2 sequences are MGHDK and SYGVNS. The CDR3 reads CATWGDYEQYF. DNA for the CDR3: TGTGCTACTTGGGGGGACTACGAGCAGTACTTC.

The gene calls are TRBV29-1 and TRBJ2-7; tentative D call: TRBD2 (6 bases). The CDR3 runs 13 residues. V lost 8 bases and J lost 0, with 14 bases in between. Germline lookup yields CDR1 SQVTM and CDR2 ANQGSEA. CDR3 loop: CSFSGRSSYEQYF. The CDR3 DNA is TGCAGCTTTAGCGGCCGAAGCTCCTACGAGCAGTACTTC.

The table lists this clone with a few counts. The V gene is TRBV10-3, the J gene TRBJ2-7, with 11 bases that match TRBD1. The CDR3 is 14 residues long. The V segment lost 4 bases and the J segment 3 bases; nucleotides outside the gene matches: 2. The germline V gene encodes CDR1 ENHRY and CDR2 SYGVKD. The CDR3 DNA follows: TGTGCCATCAGTGGGACAGGGGGCCTCTACGAGCAGTACTTC. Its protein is CAISGTGGLYEQYF.

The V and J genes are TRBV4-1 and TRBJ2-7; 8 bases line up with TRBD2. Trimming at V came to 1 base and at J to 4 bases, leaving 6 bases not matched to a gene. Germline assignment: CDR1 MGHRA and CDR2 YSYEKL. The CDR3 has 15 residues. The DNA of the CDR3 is TGCGCCAGCAGCCAAGGGATAGCGGGAACGTACGAGCAGTACTTC. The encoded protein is CASSQGIAGTYEQYF.

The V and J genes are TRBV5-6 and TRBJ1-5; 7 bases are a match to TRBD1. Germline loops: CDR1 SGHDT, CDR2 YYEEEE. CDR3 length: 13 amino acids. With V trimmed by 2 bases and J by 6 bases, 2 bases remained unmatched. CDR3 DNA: TGTGCCAGCAGCTTAGGGGGCGGTCAGCCCCAGCATTTT. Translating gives CASSLGGGQPQHF.

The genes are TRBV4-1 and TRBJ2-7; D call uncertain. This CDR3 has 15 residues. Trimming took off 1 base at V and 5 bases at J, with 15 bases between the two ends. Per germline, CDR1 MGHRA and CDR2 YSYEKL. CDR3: CASSQVGRFSHEQYF. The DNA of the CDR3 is TGCGCCAGCAGCCAAGTCGGCCGGTTTAGCCACGAGCAGTACTTC.